A selection of T cell receptor beta chains follows, all from one sample in a study of human T cells and chemical hapten exposure. Each CDR3 protein is one row after TCRdb ran MiXCR on the RACE reads. This table has about 82,000 distinct CDR3 sequences, 10% to 15% appearing once. The input for sequencing was whole blood, taken in connection with sensitization to the hapten diphenylcyclopropenone (DPC). These receptor sequences come from a woman in her forties or fifties with alopecia areata. Some clones in this sample may be carry-over from other donors' samples. Both conserved end residues are part of each CDR3. Each record gives: clone size, D gene, V gene, J gene, CDR3 DNA, CDR3 protein. The D gene is left open where the match is weak. Clone size is shown for a subset of rows, as once, few, many or a class of expanded clone.

>-|-|TRBV29-1|TRBJ2-2
TGCAGCGTTGACCAGGGGTCCGCGAACACCGGGGAGCTGTTTTTT
CSVDQGSANTGELFF
>-|TRBD2|TRBV11-1|TRBJ2-2
TGTGCCAGCAGTAATAGGGCTAGCGGAACCGGGGAGCTGTTTTTT
CASSNRASGTGELFF
>few|TRBD1|TRBV19|TRBJ2-7
TGTGCCAGTAGTTCTCCGAGGGACAGAAAGCAGTACTTC
CASSSPRDRKQYF
>-|-|TRBV7-2|TRBJ1-1
TGTGCCAGCAGCTTACGGAAGGACTCCGGGGTAGGACGGAACACTGAAGCTTTCTTT
CASSLRKDSGVGRNTEAFF
>few|-|TRBV20-1|TRBJ1-6
TGCAGTGCTAGAAAGAAGGAAGAAGGGCTTAATTCACCCCTCCACTTT
CSARKKEEGLNSPLHF
>-|-|TRBV29-1|TRBJ1-1
TGCAGCGTGGAGAGCCTTCTAGGGGTGACTGAAGCTTTCTTT
CSVESLLGVTEAFF
>many|-|TRBV29-1|TRBJ2-7
TGCAGCGCCAGGCTAGCGACGCGGTACGAGCAGTACTTC
CSARLATRYEQYF
>once|-|TRBV21-1|TRBJ2-3
TGTGCCAGCAGCGAACTAGCGGGAGGCGGCACAGATACGCAGTATTTT
CASSELAGGGTDTQYF
>many|-|TRBV6-5|TRBJ2-3
TGTGCCAGCAGCCCCGGGACCGAAGATACGCAGTATTTT
CASSPGTEDTQYF
>once|-|TRBV4-2|TRBJ2-2
TGTGCCAGCAGCCAAAGTATAGGGGAGCTGTTTTTT
CASSQSIGELFF
>-|TRBD1|TRBV29-1|TRBJ2-1
TGCAGCGCGGGCCCGGGACAGGGAGGCTTAAAGTTCTTC
CSAGPGQGGLKFF
>few|TRBD1|TRBV28|TRBJ1-3
TGTGCCAGCAGCGCAGGGGGCCTTCTTACACTTTACTCTGGAAACACCATATATTTT
CASSAGGLLTLYSGNTIYF
>few|-|TRBV5-1|TRBJ2-7
TGCGCCAGCAGCACAGACAGATCCAACTCCTACGAGCAGTACTTC
CASSTDRSNSYEQYF
>-|-|TRBV10-3|TRBJ2-3
TGTGCCACATCACCAACTAGCGATACGCAGTATTTT
CATSPTSDTQYF
>-|TRBD2|TRBV27|TRBJ2-7
TGTGCCAGCAGTCCACGTCGACTAGCGGAGACCTACGAGCAGTACTTC
CASSPRRLAETYEQYF
>many|-|TRBV11-2|TRBJ1-1
TGTGCCAGCAGCTTATGGGCAGGAGGTAGAACTGAAGCTTTCTTT
CASSLWAGGRTEAFF
>-|-|TRBV11-2|TRBJ2-1
TGTGCCAGCAGCTCCGGGGCTAGCTATGAGCAGTTCTTC
CASSSGASYEQFF
>many|TRBD2|TRBV7-6|TRBJ2-2
TGTGCCAGCAGCTTAGGAGCTAGCGGGAGGGGCACCGGGGAGCTGTTTTTT
CASSLGASGRGTGELFF
>-|TRBD1|TRBV24-1|TRBJ2-7
TGTGCCACCAGTGACCCCGACAGGGGTACCCACGAGCAGTACTTC
CATSDPDRGTHEQYF
>once|-|TRBV21-1|TRBJ2-3
TGTGCCAGCAGCAAATGTCTAGCGGATACGCAGTATTTT
CASSKCLADTQYF
>few|TRBD1|TRBV11-2|TRBJ1-1
TGTGCCAGCAGAACCACAGGGGGCGACCTCCTGAACACTGAAGCTTTCTTT
CASRTTGGDLLNTEAFF
>few|-|TRBV10-2|TRBJ2-1
TGCGCCAGCAGTGAGTCACCGAGCGTGTGGTACAATGAGCAGTTCTTC
CASSESPSVWYNEQFF
>few|TRBD1|TRBV29-1|TRBJ1-1
TGCAGCGTAGCGGGACAGCGGGGAGCTGAAGCTTTCTTT
CSVAGQRGAEAFF
>many|TRBD1|TRBV25-1|TRBJ1-2
TGTGCCAGCAGACAGGGGGAGAACTATGGCTACACCTTC
CASRQGENYGYTF
>many|-|TRBV20-1|TRBJ2-1
TGCAGTGCTAGAGTCCCCCTCCGGGACTCCCGCTCCTACAATGAGCAGTTCTTC
CSARVPLRDSRSYNEQFF
>-|TRBD2|TRBV5-1|TRBJ2-3
TGCGCCAGCAGCTCCCTCCGGGTAGCGGGGAGCACAGATACGCAGTATTTT
CASSSLRVAGSTDTQYF
>few|TRBD1|TRBV4-2|TRBJ1-4
TGTGCCAGCAGCCAACAGGGGGCTCGGGAAAAACTGTTTTTT
CASSQQGAREKLFF
>-|-|TRBV20-1|TRBJ1-1
TGCAGTGCTAGAGACCCGAAGAGAAACACTGAAGCTTTCTTT
CSARDPKRNTEAFF
>-|-|TRBV28|TRBJ1-5
TGTGCCAGCAGTCGTCAGAGGGGGGCCAATCAGCCCCAGCATTTT
CASSRQRGANQPQHF
>few|TRBD2|TRBV5-6|TRBJ2-1
TGTGCCAGCAGCCCCCGGGGACTAGCGGGTTACAATGAGCAGTTCTTC
CASSPRGLAGYNEQFF
>few|-|TRBV20-1|TRBJ2-3
TGCAGTGCTAGCCCCCCTGAAAATACGCAGTATTTT
CSASPPENTQYF
>-|-|TRBV11-3|TRBJ2-1
TGTGCCAGCAGCTTAGGGTACAGCGTCAATGAGCAGTTCTTC
CASSLGYSVNEQFF
>-|TRBD1|TRBV2|TRBJ1-1
TGTGCCAGGGGACAGGGACAGAACACTGAAGCTTTCTTT
CARGQGQNTEAFF
>many|TRBD2|TRBV20-1|TRBJ2-5
TGCAGTGCTATACTAGCGGGAGACCCCGTCAAGACCCAGTACTTC
CSAILAGDPVKTQYF
>many|-|TRBV20-1|TRBJ1-6
TGCAGTGCTAGTGGCCTCGGGCCCCTCCACTTT
CSASGLGPLHF
>few|-|TRBV20-1|TRBJ1-5
TGCAGTGCAACGACAGGATTTAATAGCAATCAGCCCCAGCATTTT
CSATTGFNSNQPQHF
>many|TRBD1|TRBV6-5|TRBJ1-5
TGTGCCAGCAAAAAACAGGGGGCTGGCAATCAGCCCCAGCATTTT
CASKKQGAGNQPQHF
>-|TRBD1|TRBV20-1|TRBJ2-1
TGCAGTGCTAGGAGCTGGACAGGGGAATTGGAGCAGTTCTTC
CSARSWTGELEQFF
>many|TRBD1|TRBV18|TRBJ1-1
TGTGCCAGCTCACCAGTAAAGGGACAGCCCAACACTGAAGCTTTCTTT
CASSPVKGQPNTEAFF
>few|-|TRBV5-1|TRBJ2-3
TGCGCCAGCAGCTTGGGTCGGGGGAGCGTTGGGACAGATACGCAGTATTTT
CASSLGRGSVGTDTQYF
>many|-|TRBV29-1|TRBJ2-7
TGCAGCGTTAGTCTAGCTGGCGAGCAGTACTTC
CSVSLAGEQYF
>-|-|TRBV28|TRBJ1-4
TGTGCCAGCAGTGAGGATACTAAACTGTTTTTT
CASSEDTKLFF
>-|-|TRBV29-1|TRBJ1-1
TGCAGCGTTGTGAGGGGAGGTGTTGGTGCTTTCTTT
CSVVRGGVGAFF
>few|-|TRBV5-8|TRBJ1-6
TGTGCCAGCAGCTCCACTCGATTTTATAATTCACCCCTCCACTTT
CASSSTRFYNSPLHF
>many|-|TRBV24-1|TRBJ2-1
TGTGCCACCAGTGATTTTTATGAGCAGTTCTTC
CATSDFYEQFF
>-|-|TRBV29-1|TRBJ1-3
TGCAGCGTTCAACAGGGTACTGGAAACACCATATATTTT
CSVQQGTGNTIYF
>-|-|TRBV6-6|TRBJ1-1
TGTGCCAGCAGTTACGGTTGGAGTGGGGGCTATACTGAAGCTTTCTTT
CASSYGWSGGYTEAFF
>many|-|TRBV6-1|TRBJ2-5
TGTGCCAGCAGTGAAAAAGGGAACGTAGCGTACCAAGAGACCCAGTACTTC
CASSEKGNVAYQETQYF
>few|-|TRBV2|TRBJ2-2
TGTGCCAGCAGATTCACCGGGGAGCTGTTTTTT
CASRFTGELFF
>many|TRBD2|TRBV24-1|TRBJ2-5
TGTGCCACCAGTGGAGTCAAAGGGGGGACTAGCAGGCAAGAGACCCAGTACTTC
CATSGVKGGTSRQETQYF
>few|-|TRBV9|TRBJ2-1
TGTGCCAGCAGCACTCTAGCGCCCAGCTCCTACAATGAGCAGTTCTTC
CASSTLAPSSYNEQFF
>few|-|TRBV12-3/TRBV12-4|TRBJ2-3
TGTGCCAGCAGTCCCTCCCCAGCGGATACGCAGTATTTT
CASSPSPADTQYF